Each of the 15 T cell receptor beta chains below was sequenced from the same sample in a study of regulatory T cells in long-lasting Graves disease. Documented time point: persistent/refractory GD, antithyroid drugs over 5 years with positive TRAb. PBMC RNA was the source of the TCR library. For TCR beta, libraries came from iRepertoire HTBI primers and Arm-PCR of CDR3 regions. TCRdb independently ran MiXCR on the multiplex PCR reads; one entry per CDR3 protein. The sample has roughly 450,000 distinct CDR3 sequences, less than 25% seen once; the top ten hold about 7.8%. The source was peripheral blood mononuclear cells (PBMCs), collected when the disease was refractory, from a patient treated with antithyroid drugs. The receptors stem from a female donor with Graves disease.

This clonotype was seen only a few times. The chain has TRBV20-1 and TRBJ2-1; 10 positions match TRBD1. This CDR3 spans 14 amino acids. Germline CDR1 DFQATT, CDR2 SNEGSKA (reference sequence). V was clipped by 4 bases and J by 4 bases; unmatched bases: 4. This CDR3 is CSAIGTGVYNEQFF. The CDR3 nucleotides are TGCAGTGCTATAGGGACAGGGGTATACAATGAGCAGTTCTTC.

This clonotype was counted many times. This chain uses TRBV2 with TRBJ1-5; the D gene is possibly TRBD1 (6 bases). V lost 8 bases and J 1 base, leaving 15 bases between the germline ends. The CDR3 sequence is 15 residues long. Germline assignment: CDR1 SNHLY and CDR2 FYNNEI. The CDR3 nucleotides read TGTGCCAGCGAAAGGTATCAGGGGAGCAATCAGCCCCAGCATTTT. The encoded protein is CASERYQGSNQPQHF.

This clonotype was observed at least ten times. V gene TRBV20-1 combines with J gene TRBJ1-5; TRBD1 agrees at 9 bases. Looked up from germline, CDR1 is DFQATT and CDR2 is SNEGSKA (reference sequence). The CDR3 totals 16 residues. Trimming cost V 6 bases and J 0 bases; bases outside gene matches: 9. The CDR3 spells CSAAAGTGYSNQPQHF. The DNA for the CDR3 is TGCAGTGCGGCCGCCGGGACAGGGTATAGCAATCAGCCCCAGCATTTT.

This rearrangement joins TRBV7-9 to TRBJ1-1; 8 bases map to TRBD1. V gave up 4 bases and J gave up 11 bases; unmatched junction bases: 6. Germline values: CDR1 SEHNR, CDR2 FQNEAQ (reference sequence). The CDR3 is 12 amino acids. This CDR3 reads CASSSVQGDAFF. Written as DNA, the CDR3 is TGTGCCAGCAGCTCCGTACAGGGGGATGCTTTCTTT.

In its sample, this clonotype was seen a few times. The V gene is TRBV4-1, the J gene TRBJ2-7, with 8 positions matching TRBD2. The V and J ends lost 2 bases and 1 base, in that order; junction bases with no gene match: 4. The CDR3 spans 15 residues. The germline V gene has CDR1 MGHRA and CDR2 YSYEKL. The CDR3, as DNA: TGCGCCAGCAGCCAACAAGCGGGGGTATCCTACGAGCAGTACTTC. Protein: CASSQQAGVSYEQYF.

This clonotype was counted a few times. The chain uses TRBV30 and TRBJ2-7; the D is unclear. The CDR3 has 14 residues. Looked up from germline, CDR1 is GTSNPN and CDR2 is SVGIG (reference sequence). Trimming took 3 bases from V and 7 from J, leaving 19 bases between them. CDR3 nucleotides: TGTGCCTGGAGGACCGACTTGAGCTACGAAGAGCAGTACTTC. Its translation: CAWRTDLSYEEQYF. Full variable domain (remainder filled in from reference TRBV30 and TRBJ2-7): SQTIHQWPATLVQPVGSPLSLECTVEGTSNPNLYWYRQAAGRGLQLLFYSVGIGQISSEVPQNLSASRPQDRQFILSSKKLLLSDSGFYLCAWRTDLSYEEQYFGPGTRLTVT.

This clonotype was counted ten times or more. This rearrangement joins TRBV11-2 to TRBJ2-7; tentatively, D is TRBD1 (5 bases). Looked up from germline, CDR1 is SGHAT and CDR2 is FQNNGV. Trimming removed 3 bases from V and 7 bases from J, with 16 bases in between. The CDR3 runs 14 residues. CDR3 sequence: CASSFLDPRGEQYF. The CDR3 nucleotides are TGTGCCAGCAGCTTTCTAGATCCTAGGGGTGAGCAGTACTTC.

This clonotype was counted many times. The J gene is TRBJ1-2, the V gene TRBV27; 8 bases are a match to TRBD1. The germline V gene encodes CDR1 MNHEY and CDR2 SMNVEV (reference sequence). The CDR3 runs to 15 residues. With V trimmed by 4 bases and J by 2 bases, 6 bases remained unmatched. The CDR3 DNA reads TGTGCCAGCAGTTCCCCAAGGGACAGGAACTATGGCTACACCTTC. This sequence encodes CASSSPRDRNYGYTF.

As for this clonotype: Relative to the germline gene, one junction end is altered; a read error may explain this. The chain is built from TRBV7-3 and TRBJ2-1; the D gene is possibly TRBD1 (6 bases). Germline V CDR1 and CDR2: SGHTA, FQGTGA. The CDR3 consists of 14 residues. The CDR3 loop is CASSESGAYNEQFF. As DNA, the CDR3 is TGTGCTAGCAGCGAGTCAGGGGCCTACAATGAGCAGTTCTTC.

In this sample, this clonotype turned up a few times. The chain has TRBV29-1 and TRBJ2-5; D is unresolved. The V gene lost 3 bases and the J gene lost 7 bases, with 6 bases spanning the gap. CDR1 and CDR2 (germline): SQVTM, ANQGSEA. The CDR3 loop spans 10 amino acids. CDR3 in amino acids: CSVDLVTQYF. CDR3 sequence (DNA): TGCAGCGTTGATCTGGTGACCCAGTACTTC. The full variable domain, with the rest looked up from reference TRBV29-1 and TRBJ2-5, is SAVISQKPSRDICQRGTSLTIQCQVDSQVTMMFWYRQQPGQSLTLIATANQGSEATYESGFVIDKFPISRPNLTFSTLTVSNMSPEDSSIYLCSVDLVTQYFGPGTRLLVL.

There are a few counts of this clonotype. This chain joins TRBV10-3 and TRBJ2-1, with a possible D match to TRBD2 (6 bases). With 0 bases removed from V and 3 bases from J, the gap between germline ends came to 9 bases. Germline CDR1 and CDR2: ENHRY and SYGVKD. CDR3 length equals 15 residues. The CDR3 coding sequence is TGTGCCATCAGTGAGTCAGGAGGGTTCTACAATGAGCAGTTCTTC. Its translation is CAISESGGFYNEQFF.

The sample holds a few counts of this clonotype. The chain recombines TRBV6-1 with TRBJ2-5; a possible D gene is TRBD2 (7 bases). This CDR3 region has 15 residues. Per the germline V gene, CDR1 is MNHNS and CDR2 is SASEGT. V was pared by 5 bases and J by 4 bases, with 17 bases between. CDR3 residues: CASSPDGGGGETQYF. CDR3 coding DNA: TGTGCCAGCAGTCCCGATGGGGGGGGCGGAGAGACCCAGTACTTC.

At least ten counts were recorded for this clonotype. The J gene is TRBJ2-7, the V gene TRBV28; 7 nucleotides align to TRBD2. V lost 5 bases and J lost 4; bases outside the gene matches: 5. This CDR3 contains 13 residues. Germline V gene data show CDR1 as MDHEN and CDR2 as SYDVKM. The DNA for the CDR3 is TGTGCCAGCAGTCTAGCGGAGGTATACGAGCAGTACTTC. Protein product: CASSLAEVYEQYF. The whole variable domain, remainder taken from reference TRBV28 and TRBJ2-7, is DVKVTQSSRYLVKRTGEKVFLECVQDMDHENMFWYRQDPGLGLRLIYFSYDVKMKEKGDIPEGYSVSREKKERFSLILESASTNQTSMYLCASSLAEVYEQYFGPGTRLTVT.

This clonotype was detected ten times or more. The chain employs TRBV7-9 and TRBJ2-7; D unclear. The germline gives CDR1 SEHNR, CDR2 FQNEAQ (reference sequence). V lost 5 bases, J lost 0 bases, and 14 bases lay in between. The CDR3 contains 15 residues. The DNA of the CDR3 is TGTGCCAGCAGCCCCGCCGGTCCACTCTCCTACGAGCAGTACTTC. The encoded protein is CASSPAGPLSYEQYF. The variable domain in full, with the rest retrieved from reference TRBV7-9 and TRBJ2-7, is DTGVSQNPRHKITKRGQNVTFRCDPISEHNRLYWYRQTLGQGPEFLTYFQNEAQLEKSRLLSDRFSAERPKGSFSTLEIQRTEQGDSAMYLCASSPAGPLSYEQYFGPGTRLTVT.

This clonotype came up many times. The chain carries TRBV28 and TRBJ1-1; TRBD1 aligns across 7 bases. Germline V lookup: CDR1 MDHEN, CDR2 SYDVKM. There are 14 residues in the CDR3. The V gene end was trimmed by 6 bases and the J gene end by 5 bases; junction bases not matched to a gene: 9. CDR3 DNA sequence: TGTGCCAGCAGGCCGACAGGGCTGGGAACTGAAGCTTTCTTT. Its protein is CASRPTGLGTEAFF.